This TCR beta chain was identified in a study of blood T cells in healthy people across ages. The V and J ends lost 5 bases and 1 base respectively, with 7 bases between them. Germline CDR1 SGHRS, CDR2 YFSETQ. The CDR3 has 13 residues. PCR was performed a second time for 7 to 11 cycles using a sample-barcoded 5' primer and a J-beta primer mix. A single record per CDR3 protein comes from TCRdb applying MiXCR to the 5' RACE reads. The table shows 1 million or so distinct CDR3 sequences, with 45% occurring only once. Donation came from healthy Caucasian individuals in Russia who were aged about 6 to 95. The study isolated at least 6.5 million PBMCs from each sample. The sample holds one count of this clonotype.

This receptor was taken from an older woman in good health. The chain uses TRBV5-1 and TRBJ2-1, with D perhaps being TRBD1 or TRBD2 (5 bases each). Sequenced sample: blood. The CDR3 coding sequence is TGCGCCAGCAGGGGGGTTTCCTACAATGAGCAGTTCTTC. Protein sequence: CASRGVSYNEQFF.